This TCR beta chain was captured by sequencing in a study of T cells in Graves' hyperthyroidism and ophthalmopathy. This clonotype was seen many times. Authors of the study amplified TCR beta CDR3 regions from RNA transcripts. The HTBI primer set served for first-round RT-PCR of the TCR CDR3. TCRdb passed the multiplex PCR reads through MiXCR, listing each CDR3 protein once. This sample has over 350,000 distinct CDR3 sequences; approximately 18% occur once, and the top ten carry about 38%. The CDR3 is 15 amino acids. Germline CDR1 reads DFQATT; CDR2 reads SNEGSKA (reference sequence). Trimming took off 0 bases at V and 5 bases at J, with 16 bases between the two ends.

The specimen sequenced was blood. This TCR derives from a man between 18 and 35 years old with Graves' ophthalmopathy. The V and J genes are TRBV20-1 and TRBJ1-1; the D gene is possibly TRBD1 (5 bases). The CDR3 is CSARDQVPGGTEAFF. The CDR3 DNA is TGCAGTGCTAGAGATCAGGTCCCCGGGGGAACTGAAGCTTTCTTT.